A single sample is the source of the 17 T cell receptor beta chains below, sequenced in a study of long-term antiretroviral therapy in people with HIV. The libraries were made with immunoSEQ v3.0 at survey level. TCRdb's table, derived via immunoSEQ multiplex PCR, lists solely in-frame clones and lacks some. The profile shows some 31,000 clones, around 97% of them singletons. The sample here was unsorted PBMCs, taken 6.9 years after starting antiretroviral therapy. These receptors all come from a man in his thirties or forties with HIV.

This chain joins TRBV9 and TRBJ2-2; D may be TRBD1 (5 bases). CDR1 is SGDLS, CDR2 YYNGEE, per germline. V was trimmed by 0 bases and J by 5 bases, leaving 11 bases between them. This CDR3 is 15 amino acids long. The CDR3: CASSVEIKGTGELFF. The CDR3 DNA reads TGTGCCAGCAGCGTAGAGATTAAGGGGACCGGGGAGCTGTTTTTT.

Written as DNA, the CDR3 is TGTGCCAGCTCACCACGTAGGGACACTTCTATCTCTGGGGCCAACGTCCTGACTTTC. Translation: CASSPRRDTSISGANVLTF. The chain couples TRBV18 to TRBJ2-6; D possibly corresponds to TRBD1 (6 bases). This CDR3 has 19 amino acids. Trimming cost V 1 base and J 0 bases, with 16 bases left between them. Germline CDR1 is KGHSH and CDR2 is LQKENI.

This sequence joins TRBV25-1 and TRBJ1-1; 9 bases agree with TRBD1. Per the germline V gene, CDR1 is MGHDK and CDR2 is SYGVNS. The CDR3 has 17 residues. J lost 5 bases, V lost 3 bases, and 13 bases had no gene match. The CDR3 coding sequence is TGTGCCAGCAGTGACCAATCGATGGGACAGGGAGAAACTGAAGCTTTCTTT. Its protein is CASSDQSMGQGETEAFF.

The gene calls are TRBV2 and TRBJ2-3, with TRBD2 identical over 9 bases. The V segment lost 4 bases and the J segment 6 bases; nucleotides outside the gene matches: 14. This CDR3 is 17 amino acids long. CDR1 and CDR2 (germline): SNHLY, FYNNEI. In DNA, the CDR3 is TGTGCCAGCAGTGGCGCCTCCGTAGCGGGGGCAGGGGATACGCAGTATTTT. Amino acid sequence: CASSGASVAGAGDTQYF.

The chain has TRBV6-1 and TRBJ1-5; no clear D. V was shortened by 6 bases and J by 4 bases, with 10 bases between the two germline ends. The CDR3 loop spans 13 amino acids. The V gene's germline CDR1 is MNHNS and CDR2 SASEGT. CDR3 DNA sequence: TGTGCCAGCAGGGCAGAACCAAATCAGCCCCAGCATTTT. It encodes CASRAEPNQPQHF.

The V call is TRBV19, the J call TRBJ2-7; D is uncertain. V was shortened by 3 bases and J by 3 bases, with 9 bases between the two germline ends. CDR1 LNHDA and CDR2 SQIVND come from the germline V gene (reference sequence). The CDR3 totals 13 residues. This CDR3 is CASSMSRFYEQYF. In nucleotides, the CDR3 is TGTGCCAGTAGTATGAGCAGATTCTACGAGCAGTACTTC.

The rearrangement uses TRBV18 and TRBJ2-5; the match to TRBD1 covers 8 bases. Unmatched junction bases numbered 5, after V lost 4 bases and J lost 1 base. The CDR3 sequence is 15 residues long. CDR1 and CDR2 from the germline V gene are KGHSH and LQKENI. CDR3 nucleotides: TGTGCCAGCTCACGAGACAGGGGCCCCCAAGAGACCCAGTACTTC. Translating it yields CASSRDRGPQETQYF.

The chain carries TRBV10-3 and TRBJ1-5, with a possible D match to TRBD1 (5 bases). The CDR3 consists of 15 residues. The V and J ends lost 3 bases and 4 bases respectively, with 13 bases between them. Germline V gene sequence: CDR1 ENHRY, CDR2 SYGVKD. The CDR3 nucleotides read TGTGCCATCAGTGAAAGGGGAGGGTCAAATCAGCCCCAGCATTTT. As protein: CAISERGGSNQPQHF.

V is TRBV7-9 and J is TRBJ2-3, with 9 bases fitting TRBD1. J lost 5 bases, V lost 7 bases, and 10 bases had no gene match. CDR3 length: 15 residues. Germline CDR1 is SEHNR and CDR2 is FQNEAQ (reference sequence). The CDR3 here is CASTRTGASKDTQYF. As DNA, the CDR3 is TGTGCCAGCACCCGGACAGGGGCTTCCAAAGATACGCAGTATTTT.

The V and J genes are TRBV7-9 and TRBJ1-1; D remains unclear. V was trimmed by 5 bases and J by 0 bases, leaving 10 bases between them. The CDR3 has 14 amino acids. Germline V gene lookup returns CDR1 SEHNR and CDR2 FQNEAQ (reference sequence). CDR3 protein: CASSGAMVNTEAFF. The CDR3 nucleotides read TGTGCCAGCAGCGGAGCGATGGTGAACACTGAAGCTTTCTTT.

As DNA, the CDR3 is TGTGCCAGCAGCGTTTGGGGGGGTATAACAGATACGCAGTATTTT. This encodes CASSVWGGITDTQYF. The V call is TRBV9, the J call TRBJ2-3; 7 bases match TRBD2. The germline CDR1 and CDR2 sequences are SGDLS and YYNGEE. J was trimmed by 3 bases and V by 2 bases; bases with no gene match: 6. The CDR3 extends over 15 amino acids.

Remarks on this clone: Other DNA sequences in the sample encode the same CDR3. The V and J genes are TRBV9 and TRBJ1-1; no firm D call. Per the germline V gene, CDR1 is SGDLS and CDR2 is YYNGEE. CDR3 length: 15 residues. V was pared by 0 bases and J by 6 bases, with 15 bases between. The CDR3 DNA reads TGTGCCAGCAGCGTAGGGGTAGCGCCTCCCCCTGAAGCTTTCTTT. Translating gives CASSVGVAPPPEAFF.

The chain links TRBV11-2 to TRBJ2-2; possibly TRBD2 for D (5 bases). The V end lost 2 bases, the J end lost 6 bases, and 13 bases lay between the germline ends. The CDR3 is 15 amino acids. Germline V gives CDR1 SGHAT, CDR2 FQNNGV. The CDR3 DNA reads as TGTGCCAGCAGCTTATTTGAGAGGGCGGCCGGGGAGCTGTTTTTT. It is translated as CASSLFERAAGELFF.

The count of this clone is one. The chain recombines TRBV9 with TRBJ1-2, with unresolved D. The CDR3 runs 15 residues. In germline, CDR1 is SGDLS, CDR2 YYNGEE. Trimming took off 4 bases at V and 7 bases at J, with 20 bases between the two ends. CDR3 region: CASSQGIRLIFGYTF. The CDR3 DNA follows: TGTGCCAGCAGCCAAGGGATCCGCCTAATTTTTGGCTACACCTTC.

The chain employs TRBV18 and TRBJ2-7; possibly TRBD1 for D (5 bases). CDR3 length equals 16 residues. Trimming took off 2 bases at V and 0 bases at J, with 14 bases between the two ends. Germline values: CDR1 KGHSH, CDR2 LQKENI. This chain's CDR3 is CASSPRQITSSYEQYF. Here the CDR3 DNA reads TGTGCCAGCTCACCAAGACAGATTACGAGCTCCTACGAGCAGTACTTC.

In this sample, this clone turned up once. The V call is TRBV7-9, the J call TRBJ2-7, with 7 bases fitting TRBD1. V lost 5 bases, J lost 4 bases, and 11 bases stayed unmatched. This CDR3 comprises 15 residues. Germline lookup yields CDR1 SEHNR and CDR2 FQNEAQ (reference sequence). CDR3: CASSNEGARPYEQYF. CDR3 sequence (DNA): TGTGCCAGCAGCAATGAGGGGGCGCGGCCATACGAGCAGTACTTC.

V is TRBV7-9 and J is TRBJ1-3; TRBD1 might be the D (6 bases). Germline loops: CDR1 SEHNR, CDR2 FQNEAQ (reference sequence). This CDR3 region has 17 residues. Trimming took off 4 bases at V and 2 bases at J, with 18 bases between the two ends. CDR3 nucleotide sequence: TGTGCCAGCAGCTCGACTTTACCCTCAGGGGCTGGAAACACCATATATTTT. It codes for CASSSTLPSGAGNTIYF.